This T cell receptor (beta chain) was documented in a study of identical twins. Findings and caveats of the study: Findings came from cross-sectional statistics, without long-term follow-up of donors. Analyses of zero insertions could, in part, be confounded by invariant MAIT and iNKT cells.

MiXCR was run by TCRdb on the 5' RACE reads, yielding one entry per CDR3 protein. The sample carries 1,800,000 or so distinct CDR3 sequences, 25% to 35% recorded once. In regard to this clonotype: Its antigen is unidentified.

Sequencing used cord blood. This TCR was sampled from a newborn girl in good health.

CDR3: CASSYSRLGNTDTQYF. The CDR3 bases are TGTGCCAGCAGTTACTCGAGACTAGGCAACACAGATACGCAGTATTTT. The chain employs TRBV6-5 and TRBJ2-3; D perhaps matches TRBD2 (6 bases). Trimming left V 0 bases short and J 2 bases short, with 12 bases between. Looked up from germline, CDR1 is MNHEY and CDR2 is SVGAGI. This CDR3 is 16 amino acids long.